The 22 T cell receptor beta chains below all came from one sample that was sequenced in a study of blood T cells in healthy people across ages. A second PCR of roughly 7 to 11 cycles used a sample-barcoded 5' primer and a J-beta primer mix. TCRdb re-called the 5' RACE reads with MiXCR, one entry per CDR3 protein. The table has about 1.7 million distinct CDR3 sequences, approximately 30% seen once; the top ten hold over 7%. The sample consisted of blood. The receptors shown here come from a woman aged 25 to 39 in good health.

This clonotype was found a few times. The CDR3 here is CAIRGAGEEQYF. The CDR3, as DNA: TGTGCCATCAGGGGGGCGGGGGAAGAGCAGTACTTC. The chain combines TRBV10-3 with TRBJ2-7; tentative D call: TRBD2 (7 bases). With 6 bases removed from V and 7 bases from J, the gap between germline ends came to 13 bases. There are 12 residues in the CDR3. The germline V gene has CDR1 ENHRY and CDR2 SYGVKD.

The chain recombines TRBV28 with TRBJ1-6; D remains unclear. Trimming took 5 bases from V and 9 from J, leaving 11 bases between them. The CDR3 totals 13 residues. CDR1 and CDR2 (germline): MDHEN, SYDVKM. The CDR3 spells CASSITPGSPLHF. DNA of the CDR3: TGTGCCAGCAGTATCACCCCGGGTTCACCCCTCCACTTT.

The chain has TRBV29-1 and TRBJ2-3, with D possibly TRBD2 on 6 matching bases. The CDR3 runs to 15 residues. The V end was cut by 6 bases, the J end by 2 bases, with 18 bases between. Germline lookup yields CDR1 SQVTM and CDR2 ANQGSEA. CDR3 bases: TGCAGCGTCTCCCCCCGGGGGAAATACACAGATACGCAGTATTTT. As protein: CSVSPRGKYTDTQYF.

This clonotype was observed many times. DNA for the CDR3: TGCAGTGCTAGGGGGGGGCGTTACAATGAGCAGTTCTTC. This translates into CSARGGRYNEQFF. The chain couples TRBV20-1 to TRBJ2-1, with D possibly matching TRBD2 (7 bases). V dropped 3 bases and J dropped 4 bases, with 10 bases sitting between them. The germline gives CDR1 DFQATT, CDR2 SNEGSKA (reference sequence). The CDR3 is made up of 13 amino acids.

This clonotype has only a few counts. This CDR3 reads CATSIRGDEQYF. The CDR3 DNA reads as TGTGCCACCAGCATCCGGGGGGACGAGCAGTACTTC. The chain carries TRBV15 and TRBJ2-7; 7 bases align to TRBD2. The CDR3 covers 12 residues. The ends lost 4 bases at V and 5 bases at J; junction bases unmatched: 2. CDR1 and CDR2 from the germline V gene are LNHNV and YYDKDF (reference sequence).

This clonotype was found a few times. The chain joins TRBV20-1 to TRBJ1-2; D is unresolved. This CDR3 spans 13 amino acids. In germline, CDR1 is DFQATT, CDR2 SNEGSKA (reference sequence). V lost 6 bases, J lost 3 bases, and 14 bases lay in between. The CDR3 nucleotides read TGCAGTGCAACCGGACCGGCTCACTATGGCTACACCTTC. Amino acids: CSATGPAHYGYTF.

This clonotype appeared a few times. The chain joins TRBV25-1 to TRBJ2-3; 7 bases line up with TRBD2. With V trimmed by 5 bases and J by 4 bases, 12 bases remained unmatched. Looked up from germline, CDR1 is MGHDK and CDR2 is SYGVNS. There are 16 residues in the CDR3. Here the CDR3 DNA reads TGTGCCAGCAGTTCAACCCCCGGAAGCGGGGCAGATACGCAGTATTTT. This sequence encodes CASSSTPGSGADTQYF. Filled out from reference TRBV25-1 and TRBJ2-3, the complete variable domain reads EADIYQTPRYLVIGTGKKITLECSQTMGHDKMYWYQQDPGMELHLIHYSYGVNSTEKGDLSSESTVSRIRTEHFPLTLESARPSHTSQYLCASSSTPGSGADTQYFGPGTRLTVL.

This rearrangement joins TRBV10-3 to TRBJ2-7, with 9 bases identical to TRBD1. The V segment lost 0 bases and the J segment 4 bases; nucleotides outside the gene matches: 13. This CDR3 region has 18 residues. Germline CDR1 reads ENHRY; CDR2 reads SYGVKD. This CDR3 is CAISESRMGGQGLYEQYF. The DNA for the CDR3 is TGTGCCATCAGTGAGTCGAGAATGGGCGGACAGGGGTTGTACGAGCAGTACTTC.

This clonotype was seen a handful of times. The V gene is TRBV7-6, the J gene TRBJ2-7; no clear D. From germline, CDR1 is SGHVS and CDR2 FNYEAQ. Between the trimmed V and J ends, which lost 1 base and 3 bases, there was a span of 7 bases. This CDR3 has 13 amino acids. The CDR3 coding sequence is TGTGCCAGCAGCTTAGACGACTTCTACGAGCAGTACTTC. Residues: CASSLDDFYEQYF.

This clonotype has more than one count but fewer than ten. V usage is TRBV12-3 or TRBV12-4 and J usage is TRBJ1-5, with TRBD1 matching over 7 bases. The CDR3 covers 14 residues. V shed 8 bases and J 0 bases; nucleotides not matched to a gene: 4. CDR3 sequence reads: CASGNRGSNQPQHF. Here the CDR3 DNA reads TGTGCCAGCGGAAACAGGGGTAGCAATCAGCCCCAGCATTTT.

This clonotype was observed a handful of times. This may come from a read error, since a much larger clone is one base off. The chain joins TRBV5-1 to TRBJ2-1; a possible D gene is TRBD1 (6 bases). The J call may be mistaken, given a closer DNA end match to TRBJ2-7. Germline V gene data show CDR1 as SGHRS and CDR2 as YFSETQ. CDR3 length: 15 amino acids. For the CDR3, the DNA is TGCGCCAGCAGCCCCACGACAGGAACCTACAATGAGCAGTACTTC. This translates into CASSPTTGTYNEQYF.

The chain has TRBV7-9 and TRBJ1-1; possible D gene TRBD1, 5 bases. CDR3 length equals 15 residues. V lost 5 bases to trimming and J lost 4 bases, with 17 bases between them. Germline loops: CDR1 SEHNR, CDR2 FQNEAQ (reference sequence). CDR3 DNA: TGTGCCAGCAGCCTAGAGAGCAGGGAGGCCACTGAAGCTTTCTTT. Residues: CASSLESREATEAFF. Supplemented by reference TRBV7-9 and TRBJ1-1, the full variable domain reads DTGVSQNPRHKITKRGQNVTFRCDPISEHNRLYWYRQTLGQGPEFLTYFQNEAQLEKSRLLSDRFSAERPKGSFSTLEIQRTEQGDSAMYLCASSLESREATEAFFGQGTRLTVV.

CDR3 sequence: CASSLSGTSTSRGELFF. CDR3 DNA sequence: TGTGCCAGCAGCCTATCCGGGACTAGCACATCCCGAGGGGAGCTGTTTTTT. The V gene is TRBV11-2, the J gene TRBJ2-2; 9 nucleotides align to TRBD2. Germline V gives CDR1 SGHAT, CDR2 FQNNGV. CDR3 length: 17 amino acids. The junction had 15 bases not matched to a gene; V was cut back by 5 bases and J by 8 bases.

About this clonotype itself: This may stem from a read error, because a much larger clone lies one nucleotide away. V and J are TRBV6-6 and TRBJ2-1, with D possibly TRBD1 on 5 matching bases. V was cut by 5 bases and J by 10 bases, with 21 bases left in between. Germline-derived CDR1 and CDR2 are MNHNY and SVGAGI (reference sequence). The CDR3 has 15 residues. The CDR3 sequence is CASSPTGDSSYEQFF. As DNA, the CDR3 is TGTGCCAGCAGTCCCACAGGTGATAGCTCCTACGAGCAGTTCTTC.

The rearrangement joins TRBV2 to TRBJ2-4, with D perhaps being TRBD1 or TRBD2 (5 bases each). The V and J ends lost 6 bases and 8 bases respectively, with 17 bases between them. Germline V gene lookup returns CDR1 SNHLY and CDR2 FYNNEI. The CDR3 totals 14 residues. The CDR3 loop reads CASRTGTDGDIQYF. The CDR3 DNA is TGTGCCAGCAGGACCGGGACCGACGGGGACATTCAGTACTTC. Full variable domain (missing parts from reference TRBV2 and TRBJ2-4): EPEVTQTPSHQVTQMGQEVILRCVPISNHLYFYWYRQILGQKVEFLVSFYNNEISEKSEIFDDQFSVERPDGSNFTLKIRSTKLEDSAMYFCASRTGTDGDIQYFGAGTRLSVL.

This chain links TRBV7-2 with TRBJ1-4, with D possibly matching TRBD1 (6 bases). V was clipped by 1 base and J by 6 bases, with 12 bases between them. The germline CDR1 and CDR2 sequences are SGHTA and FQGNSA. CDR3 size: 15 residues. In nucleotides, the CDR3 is TGTGCCAGCAGCTTAGGGGGCAGGGGTCATGAAAAACTGTTTTTT. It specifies CASSLGGRGHEKLFF. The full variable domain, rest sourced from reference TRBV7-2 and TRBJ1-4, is GAGVSQSPSNKVTEKGKDVELRCDPISGHTALYWYRQSLGQGLEFLIYFQGNSAPDKSGLPSDRFSAERTGGSVSTLTIQRTQQEDSAVYLCASSLGGRGHEKLFFGSGTQLSVL.

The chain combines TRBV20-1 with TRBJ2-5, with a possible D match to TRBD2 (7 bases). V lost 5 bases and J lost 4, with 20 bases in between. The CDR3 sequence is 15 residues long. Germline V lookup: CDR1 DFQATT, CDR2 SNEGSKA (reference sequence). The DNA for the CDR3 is TGCAGTGCTTTTTCTGGGAGGGGGGCTGGAGAGACCCAGTACTTC. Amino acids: CSAFSGRGAGETQYF.

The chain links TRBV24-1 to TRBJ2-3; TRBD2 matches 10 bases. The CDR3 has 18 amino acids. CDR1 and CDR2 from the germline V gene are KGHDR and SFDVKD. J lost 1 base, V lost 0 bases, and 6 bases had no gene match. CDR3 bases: TGTGCCACCAGTGATTTGAAGGTAGCGGGGGGACGCACAGATACGCAGTATTTT. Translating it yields CATSDLKVAGGRTDTQYF.

CDR3: CSALDRDSQPQHF. For the CDR3, the DNA is TGCAGTGCTTTGGACAGGGACAGTCAGCCCCAGCATTTT. The rearrangement joins TRBV20-1 to TRBJ1-5; 8 nucleotides line up with TRBD1. Germline V CDR1 and CDR2: DFQATT, SNEGSKA (reference sequence). The CDR3 contains 13 residues. The V and J ends lost 5 bases and 6 bases, in that order; junction bases with no gene match: 6.

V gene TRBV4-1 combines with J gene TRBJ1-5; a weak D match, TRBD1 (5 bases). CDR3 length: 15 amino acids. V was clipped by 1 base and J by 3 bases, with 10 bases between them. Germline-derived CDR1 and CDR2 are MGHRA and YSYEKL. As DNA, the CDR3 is TGCGCCAGCAGCCAAGGACAGACTACCAATCAGCCCCAGCATTTT. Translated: CASSQGQTTNQPQHF.

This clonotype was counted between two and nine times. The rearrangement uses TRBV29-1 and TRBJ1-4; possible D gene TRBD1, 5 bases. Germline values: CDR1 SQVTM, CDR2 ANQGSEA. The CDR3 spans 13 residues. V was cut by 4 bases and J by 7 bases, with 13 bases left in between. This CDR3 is CSVVGQVGEKLFF. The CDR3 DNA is TGCAGCGTTGTGGGGCAGGTCGGTGAAAAACTGTTTTTT.

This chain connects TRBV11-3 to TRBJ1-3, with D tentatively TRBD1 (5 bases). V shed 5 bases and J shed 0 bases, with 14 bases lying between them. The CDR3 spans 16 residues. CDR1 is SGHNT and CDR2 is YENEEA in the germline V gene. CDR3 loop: CASSPPGLISGNTIYF. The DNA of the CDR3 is TGTGCCAGCAGCCCGCCGGGACTGATCTCTGGAAACACCATATATTTT.